The 7 T cell receptor beta chains below come from one sample, sequenced in a study of T cell repertoires in cytomegalovirus infection. In TCRdb, the reads were re-called with MiXCR into one record per CDR3 protein. The sample lists around 540,000 distinct CDR3 sequences; 30% to 35% were seen once. These receptors have no known antigen. This sample comprised cultured PBMCs, obtained from culture after CMV antigen stimulation. These receptors all stem from a human donor in good health (CMV status not recorded). Some clones in this sample may be carry-over from other donors' samples.

The count of this clonotype is one. The chain links TRBV9 to TRBJ2-3; D call uncertain. V dropped 4 bases and J dropped 4 bases, with 19 bases sitting between them. This CDR3 spans 16 amino acids. Germline values: CDR1 SGDLS, CDR2 YYNGEE. CDR3 region: CASSSLGSPSSDTQYF. As DNA, the CDR3 is TGTGCCAGCAGCTCCCTCGGCAGCCCGAGTTCAGATACGCAGTATTTT.

The V gene is TRBV15, the J gene TRBJ2-1, with TRBD1 identical over 12 bases. V was pared by 4 bases and J by 5 bases, with 3 bases of the junction left unmatched. The CDR3 runs to 15 residues. Germline V lookup: CDR1 LNHNV, CDR2 YYDKDF (reference sequence). CDR3 nucleotide sequence: TGTGCCACCAGCAACCGGGACAGGGGGCACAATGAGCAGTTCTTC. Its translation is CATSNRDRGHNEQFF.

A remark on this clonotype: One end of the junction varies from germline; a read error may be responsible. The rearrangement links TRBV7-8 to TRBJ2-5, with D tentatively TRBD1 (5 bases). Per germline, CDR1 SGHVS and CDR2 FQNEAQ. The CDR3 extends over 14 amino acids. The CDR3 loop reads CASSSPSGRETQYF. The CDR3 nucleotides are TGTGCTAGCAGCTCCCCCTCAGGGCGAGAGACCCAGTACTTC.

CDR3 DNA: TGTGCCAGCAGGCCCGGGACTTTCTCCTACGAGCAGTACTTC. Translated, it gives CASRPGTFSYEQYF. This sequence joins TRBV28 and TRBJ2-7, with D possibly TRBD2 on 6 matching bases. CDR3 size: 14 residues. Germline assignment: CDR1 MDHEN and CDR2 SYDVKM. V lost 6 bases, J lost 0 bases, and 12 bases lay in between.

This clonotype came up a few times. V and J are TRBV7-9 and TRBJ2-1; 10 positions agree with TRBD2. From germline, CDR1 is SEHNR and CDR2 FQNEAQ (reference sequence). Trimming took 2 bases from V and 0 from J; bases not matched to a gene: 10. The CDR3 totals 19 residues. The CDR3 is CASSLWPSGSPSSYNEQFF. The DNA of the CDR3 is TGTGCCAGCAGCTTATGGCCTAGCGGGAGCCCCAGCTCCTACAATGAGCAGTTCTTC. Based on the CDR3 plus reference TRBV7-9 and TRBJ2-1, the full variable domain is DTGVSQNPRHKITKRGQNVTFRCDPISEHNRLYWYRQTLGQGPEFLTYFQNEAQLEKSRLLSDRFSAERPKGSFSTLEIQRTEQGDSAMYLCASSLWPSGSPSSYNEQFFGPGTRLTVL.

The rearrangement links TRBV7-1 to TRBJ1-2, with 9 bases aligning to TRBD1. TRBV7-1 is marked as an open reading frame, function uncertain. The V gene end was trimmed by 5 bases and the J gene end by 8 bases; junction bases not matched to a gene: 9. The CDR3 contains 14 residues. The CDR3 sequence is CASSLTGGAEGYTF. For the CDR3, the DNA is TGTGCCAGCAGCCTCACAGGGGGCGCGGAAGGCTACACCTTC.

The chain has TRBV24-1 and TRBJ2-1; a weak D match, TRBD2 (5 bases). The CDR3 extends over 13 amino acids. The V gene lost 7 bases and the J gene lost 7 bases, with 13 bases spanning the gap. Germline V gene data show CDR1 as KGHDR and CDR2 as SFDVKD. The CDR3 reads CATSGLLGNEQFF. The CDR3 DNA sequence: TGTGCCACCAGCGGCTTACTAGGGAATGAGCAGTTCTTC.